This entry is about one T cell receptor (beta chain). Its cognate antigen is unknown. Among all donors, each was a healthy Caucasian. The sample belongs to a study of identical twins. General study results and limits: Instead of following the same donors, the conclusions were based on cross-sectional statistical analysis.

MiXCR, applied by TCRdb to the 5' RACE reads, yields one record per CDR3 protein. Of roughly 1,500,000 distinct CDR3 sequences in the sample, around 29% were seen once. CDR1 and CDR2 (germline): SGHVS, FQNEAQ. The CDR3 covers 13 residues. Deletions cut 2 bases from V and 2 bases from J, with 6 bases between. Sequencing was done on a sample of cord blood. The gene calls are TRBV7-8 and TRBJ1-2; D is uncertain. The source of this sequence is a newborn girl in good health. The CDR3 DNA sequence: TGTGCCAGCAGCTTATACGAGAACTATGGCTACACCTTC. Encoded protein: CASSLYENYGYTF.